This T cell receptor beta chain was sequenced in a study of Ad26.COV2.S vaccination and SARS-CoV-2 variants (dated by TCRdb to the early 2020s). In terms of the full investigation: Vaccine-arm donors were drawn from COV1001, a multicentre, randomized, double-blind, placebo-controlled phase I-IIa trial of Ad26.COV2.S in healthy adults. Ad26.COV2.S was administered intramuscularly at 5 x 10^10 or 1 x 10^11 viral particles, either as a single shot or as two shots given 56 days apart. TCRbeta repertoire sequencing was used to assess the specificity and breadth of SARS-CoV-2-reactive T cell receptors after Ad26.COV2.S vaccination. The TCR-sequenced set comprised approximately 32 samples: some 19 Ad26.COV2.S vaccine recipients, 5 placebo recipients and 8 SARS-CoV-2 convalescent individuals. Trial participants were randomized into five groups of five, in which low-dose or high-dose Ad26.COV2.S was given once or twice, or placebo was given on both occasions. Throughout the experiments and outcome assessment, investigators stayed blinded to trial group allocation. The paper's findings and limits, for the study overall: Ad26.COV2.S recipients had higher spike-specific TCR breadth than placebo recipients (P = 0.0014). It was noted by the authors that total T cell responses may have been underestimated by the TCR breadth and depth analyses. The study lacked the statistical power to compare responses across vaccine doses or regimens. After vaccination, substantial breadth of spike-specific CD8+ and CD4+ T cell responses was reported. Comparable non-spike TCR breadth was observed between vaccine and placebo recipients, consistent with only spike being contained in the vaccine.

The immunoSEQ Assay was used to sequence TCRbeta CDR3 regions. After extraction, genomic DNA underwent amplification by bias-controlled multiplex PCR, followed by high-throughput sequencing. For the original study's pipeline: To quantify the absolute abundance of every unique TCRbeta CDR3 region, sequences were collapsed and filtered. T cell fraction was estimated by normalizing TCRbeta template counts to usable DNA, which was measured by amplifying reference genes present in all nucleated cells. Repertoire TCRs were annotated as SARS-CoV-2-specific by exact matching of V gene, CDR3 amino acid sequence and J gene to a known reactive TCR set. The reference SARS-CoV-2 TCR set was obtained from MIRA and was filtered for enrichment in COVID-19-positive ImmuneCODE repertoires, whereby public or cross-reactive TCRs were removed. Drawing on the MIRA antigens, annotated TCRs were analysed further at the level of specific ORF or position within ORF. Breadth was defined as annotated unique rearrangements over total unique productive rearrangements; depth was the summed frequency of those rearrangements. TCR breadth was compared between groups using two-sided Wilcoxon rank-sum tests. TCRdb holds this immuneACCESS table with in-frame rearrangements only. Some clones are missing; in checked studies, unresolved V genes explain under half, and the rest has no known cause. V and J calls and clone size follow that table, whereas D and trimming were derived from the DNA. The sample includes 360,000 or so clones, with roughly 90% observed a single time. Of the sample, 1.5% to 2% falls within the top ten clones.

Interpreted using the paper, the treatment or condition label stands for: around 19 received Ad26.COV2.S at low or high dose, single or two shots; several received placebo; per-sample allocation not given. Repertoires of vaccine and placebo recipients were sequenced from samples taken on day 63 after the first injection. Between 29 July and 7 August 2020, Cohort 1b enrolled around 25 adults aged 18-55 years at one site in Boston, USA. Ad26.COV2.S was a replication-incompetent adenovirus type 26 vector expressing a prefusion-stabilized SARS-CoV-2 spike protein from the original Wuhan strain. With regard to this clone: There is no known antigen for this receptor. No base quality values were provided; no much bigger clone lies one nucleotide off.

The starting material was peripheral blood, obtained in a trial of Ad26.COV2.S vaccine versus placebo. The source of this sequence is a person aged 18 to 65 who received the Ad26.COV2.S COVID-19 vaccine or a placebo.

The CDR3 corresponds to CAWGTGNYGYTF. Read as DNA, the sequence is TGTGCCTGGGGGACAGGGAACTATGGCTACACCTTC. This sequence uses TRBV30 and TRBJ1-2, and 9 junctional nucleotides match TRBD1. The germline V and J ends show losses of 5 bases and 2 bases respectively, and no gene match explains 0 bases of the junction. The CDR3 measures 12 amino acids from cysteine to phenylalanine. Only the CDR3 region is kept as DNA, spanning 36 bases read in frame from base 1. As encoded in the germline V gene (reference sequence), CDR1 is GTSNPN while CDR2 is SVGIG.